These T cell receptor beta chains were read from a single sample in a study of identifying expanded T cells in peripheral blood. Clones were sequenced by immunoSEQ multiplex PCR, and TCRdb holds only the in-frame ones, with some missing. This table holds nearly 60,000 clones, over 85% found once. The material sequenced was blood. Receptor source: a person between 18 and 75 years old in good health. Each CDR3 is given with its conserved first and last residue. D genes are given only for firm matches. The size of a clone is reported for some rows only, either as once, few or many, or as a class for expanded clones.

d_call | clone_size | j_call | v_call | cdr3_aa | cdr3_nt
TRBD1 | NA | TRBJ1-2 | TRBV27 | CASSRTTGAVYGYTF | TGTGCCAGCAGTAGGACGACAGGGGCCGTCTATGGCTACACCTTC
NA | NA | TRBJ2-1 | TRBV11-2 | CASSPSSDRQFF | TGTGCCAGCAGCCCCAGTTCGGACAGGCAGTTCTTC
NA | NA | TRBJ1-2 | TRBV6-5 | CASSPMGGSHGYTF | TGTGCCAGCAGTCCTATGGGGGGGAGCCATGGCTACACCTTC
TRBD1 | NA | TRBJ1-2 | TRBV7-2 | CASSRQGTYGYTF | TGTGCCAGCAGCAGACAGGGGACTTATGGCTACACCTTC
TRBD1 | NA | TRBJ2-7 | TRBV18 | CASSPFGQGVREQYF | TGTGCCAGCTCACCATTCGGACAGGGGGTTCGCGAGCAGTACTTC
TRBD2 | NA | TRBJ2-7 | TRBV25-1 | CASSFRGGSSYEQYF | TGTGCCAGCAGTTTTCGGGGGGGGAGCTCCTACGAGCAGTACTTC
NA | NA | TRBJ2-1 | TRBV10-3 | CAISESGPSNEQFF | TGTGCCATCAGTGAGTCTGGACCGAGCAATGAGCAGTTCTTC
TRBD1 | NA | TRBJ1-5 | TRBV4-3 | CASSPYRGQGQPQHF | TGCGCCAGCAGCCCATACAGGGGGCAGGGTCAGCCCCAGCATTTT
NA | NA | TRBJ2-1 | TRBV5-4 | CASSLAERLYYNEQFF | TGTGCCAGCAGCTTGGCCGAGAGACTATACTACAATGAGCAGTTCTTC
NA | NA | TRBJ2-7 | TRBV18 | CASSPGGSYEQYF | TGTGCCAGCTCACCAGGGGGATCCTACGAGCAGTACTTC
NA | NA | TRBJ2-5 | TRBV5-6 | CASSFPPGHLYQETQYF | TGTGCCAGCAGCTTTCCCCCGGGCCACCTGTACCAAGAGACCCAGTACTTC
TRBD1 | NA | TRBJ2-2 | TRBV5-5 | CASSFTGGVNTGELFF | TGTGCCAGCAGCTTTACAGGGGGCGTTAACACCGGGGAGCTGTTTTTT
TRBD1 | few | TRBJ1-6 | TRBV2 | CASSNRDRDSPLHF | TGTGCCAGCAGCAACCGGGACAGAGATTCACCCCTCCACTTT
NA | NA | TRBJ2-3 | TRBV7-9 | CASSLNLASSTDTQYF | TGTGCCAGCAGCTTAAATCTAGCGTCTAGCACAGATACGCAGTATTTT
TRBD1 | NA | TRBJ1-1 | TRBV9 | CASSRELRTGSTEAFF | TGTGCCAGCAGCCGCGAATTAAGGACAGGGAGCACTGAAGCTTTCTTT
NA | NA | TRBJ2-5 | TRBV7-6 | CASSAGETQYF | TGTGCCAGCAGCGCGGGGGAGACCCAGTACTTC
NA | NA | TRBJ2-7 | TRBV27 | CASSPGLTVAYEQYF | TGTGCCAGCAGTCCGGGACTCACGGTCGCCTACGAGCAGTACTTC
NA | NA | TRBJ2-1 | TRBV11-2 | CASSIDRGGEFF | TGTGCCAGCAGCATCGACAGGGGAGGGGAGTTCTTC
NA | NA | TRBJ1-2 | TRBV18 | CASSPGGDTYGYTF | TGTGCCAGCTCACCAGGGGGGGATACGTATGGCTACACCTTC
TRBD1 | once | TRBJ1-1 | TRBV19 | CASSVERQGEAFF | TGTGCCAGTAGTGTTGAGAGACAGGGTGAAGCTTTCTTT
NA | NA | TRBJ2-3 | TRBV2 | CASKASGADTQYF | TGTGCCAGCAAAGCTAGTGGTGCAGATACGCAGTATTTT
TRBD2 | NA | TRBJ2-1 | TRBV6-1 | CASRPGLASDNEQFF | TGTGCCAGCCGACCCGGACTAGCGTCCGACAATGAGCAGTTCTTC
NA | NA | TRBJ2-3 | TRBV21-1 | CASSKLGAGDFPDTQYF | TGTGCCAGCAGCAAACTTGGTGCAGGGGACTTTCCAGATACGCAGTATTTT
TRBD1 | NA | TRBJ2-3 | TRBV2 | CASIGTGSTDTQYF | TGTGCCAGCATTGGGACAGGGTCCACAGATACGCAGTATTTT
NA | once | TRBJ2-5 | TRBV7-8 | CASSLVLGETQYF | TGTGCCAGCAGCTTAGTCCTCGGAGAGACCCAGTACTTC
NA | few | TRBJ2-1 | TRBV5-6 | CASSLVGSWGDGEQFF | TGTGCCAGCAGCTTAGTCGGCAGTTGGGGGGATGGTGAGCAGTTCTTC
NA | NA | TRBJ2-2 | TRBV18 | CASSPGLGELFF | TGTGCCAGCTCACCAGGTCTCGGGGAGCTGTTTTTT
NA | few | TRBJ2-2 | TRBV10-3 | CAISDIGTGELFF | TGTGCCATCAGTGATATTGGGACCGGGGAGCTGTTTTTT
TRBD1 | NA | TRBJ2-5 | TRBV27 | CASRTQGAWETQYF | TGTGCCAGCAGAACACAGGGGGCTTGGGAGACCCAGTACTTC
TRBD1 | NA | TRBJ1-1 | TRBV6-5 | CASSYPRQGDTEAFF | TGTGCCAGCAGTTACCCGCGACAGGGGGACACTGAAGCTTTCTTT
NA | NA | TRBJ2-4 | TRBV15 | CATKRGAKNIQYF | TGTGCCACCAAAAGGGGAGCCAAAAACATTCAGTACTTC
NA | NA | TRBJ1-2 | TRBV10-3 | CAISEGETNYGYTF | TGTGCCATCAGTGAAGGGGAAACTAACTATGGCTACACCTTC
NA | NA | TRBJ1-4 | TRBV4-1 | CASSQAPGGTTNEKLFF | TGCGCCAGCAGCCAAGCTCCGGGGGGTACAACTAATGAAAAACTGTTTTTT
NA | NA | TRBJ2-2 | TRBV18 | CASSPRAPGNTGELFF | TGTGCCAGCTCACCACGGGCACCCGGGAACACCGGGGAGCTGTTTTTT
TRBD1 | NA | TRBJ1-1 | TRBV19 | CASSIGATGGVNTEAFF | TGTGCCAGTAGTATAGGAGCGACAGGGGGTGTGAACACTGAAGCTTTCTTT
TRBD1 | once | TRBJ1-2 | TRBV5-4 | CASSPNADRVNGYTF | TGTGCCAGCAGCCCCAACGCGGACAGGGTCAATGGCTACACCTTC
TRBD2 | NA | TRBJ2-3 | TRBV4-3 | CASSPGTSGGLYTQYF | TGCGCCAGCAGCCCGGGGACTAGCGGGGGCCTTTATACGCAGTATTTT
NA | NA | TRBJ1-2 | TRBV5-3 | CARIKGNISGYTF | TGTGCCAGAATCAAGGGCAACATCTCCGGCTACACCTTC
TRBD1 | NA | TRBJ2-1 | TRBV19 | CASSVDRGNEQFF | TGTGCCAGTAGTGTAGACAGGGGCAATGAGCAGTTCTTC
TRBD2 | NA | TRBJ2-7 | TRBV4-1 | CASSHPAGGRYEQYF | TGCGCCAGCAGCCATCCGGCGGGGGGCAGGTACGAGCAGTACTTC
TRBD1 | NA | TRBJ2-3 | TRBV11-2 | CASSFSREQGTDTQYF | TGTGCCAGCAGCTTTAGTAGGGAACAGGGGACAGATACGCAGTATTTT
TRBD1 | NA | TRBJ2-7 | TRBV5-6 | CASSSSDRAGYEQYF | TGTGCCAGCAGCTCGTCGGACAGGGCCGGCTACGAGCAGTACTTC
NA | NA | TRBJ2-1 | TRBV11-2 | CASSLSQGNEQFF | TGTGCCAGCAGCTTATCTCAGGGCAATGAGCAGTTCTTC
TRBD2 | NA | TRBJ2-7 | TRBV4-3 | CASSQFLQGTSSYEQYF | TGCGCCAGCAGCCAATTCCTCCAGGGGACTAGCTCCTACGAGCAGTACTTC
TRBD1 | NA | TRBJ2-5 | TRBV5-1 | CASSPRQGRETQYF | TGCGCCAGCAGCCCTCGACAGGGGAGGGAGACCCAGTACTTC
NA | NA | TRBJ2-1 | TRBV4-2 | CASSRYRDRWDNEQFF | TGTGCCAGCAGCCGGTACAGGGATAGGTGGGACAATGAGCAGTTCTTC
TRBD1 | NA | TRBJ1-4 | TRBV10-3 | CAISGGQGSEKLFF | TGTGCCATCAGTGGGGGACAGGGATCCGAAAAACTGTTTTTT
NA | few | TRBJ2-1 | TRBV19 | CASSVRDMGEQFF | TGTGCCAGTAGTGTACGGGACATGGGTGAGCAGTTCTTC
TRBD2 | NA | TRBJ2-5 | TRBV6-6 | CASTSGPQETQYF | TGTGCCAGCACTAGCGGTCCGCAAGAGACCCAGTACTTC
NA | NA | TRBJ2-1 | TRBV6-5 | CASSYLRQAIKDEQFF | TGTGCCAGCAGCTACCTCAGACAGGCCATTAAGGATGAGCAGTTCTTC
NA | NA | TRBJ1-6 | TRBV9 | CASSVEGWGNSPLHF | TGTGCCAGCAGCGTAGAGGGGTGGGGGAATTCACCCCTCCACTTT
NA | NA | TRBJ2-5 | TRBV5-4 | CASSLSGIGVETQYF | TGTGCCAGCAGCTTGTCGGGGATCGGGGTTGAGACCCAGTACTTC
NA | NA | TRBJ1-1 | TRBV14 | CASSQVFGTQFPGTEAFF | TGTGCCAGCAGCCAGGTCTTCGGGACACAGTTTCCGGGCACTGAAGCTTTCTTT
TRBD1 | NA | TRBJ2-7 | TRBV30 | CAWSGSTGGNLYEQYF | TGTGCCTGGAGTGGTTCGACAGGGGGGAATTTATACGAGCAGTACTTC
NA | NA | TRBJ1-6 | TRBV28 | CASSLGLYDSPLHF | TGTGCCAGCAGTTTAGGGCTTTACGATTCACCCCTCCACTTT